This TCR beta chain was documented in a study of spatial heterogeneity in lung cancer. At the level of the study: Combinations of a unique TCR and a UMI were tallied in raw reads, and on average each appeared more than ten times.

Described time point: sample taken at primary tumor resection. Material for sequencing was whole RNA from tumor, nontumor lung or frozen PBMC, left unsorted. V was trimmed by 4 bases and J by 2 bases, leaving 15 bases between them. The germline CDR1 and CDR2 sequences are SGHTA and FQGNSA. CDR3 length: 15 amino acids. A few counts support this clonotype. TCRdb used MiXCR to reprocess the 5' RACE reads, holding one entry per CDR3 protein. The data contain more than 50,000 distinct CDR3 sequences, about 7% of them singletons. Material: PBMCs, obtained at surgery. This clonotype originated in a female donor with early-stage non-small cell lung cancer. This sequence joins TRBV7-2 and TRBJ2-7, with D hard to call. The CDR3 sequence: CASSSIYMPTYEQYF. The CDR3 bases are TGTGCCAGCAGCTCTATATATATGCCCACCTACGAGCAGTACTTC.